A single sample gave rise to the 22 T cell receptor beta chains below, sequenced in a study of shared T cell receptors in the human thymus. Assay: immunoSEQ multiplex PCR; the TCRdb copy retains only in-frame clones and omits some. The sample contains about 660,000 clones, over 75% of which appear only once. These data are also associated with another study on human thymus T cells.

Sequenced input: thymocytes. Receptor source: a boy younger than two with a congenital heart defect.

The gene calls are TRBV29-1 and TRBJ1-1, with D possibly TRBD1 on 6 matching bases. The CDR3 is 18 amino acids. Trimming pared 1 base from V and 3 bases from J, leaving 24 bases between. Germline CDR1 reads SQVTM; CDR2 reads ANQGSEA. The CDR3 nucleotides are TGCAGCGTTGAAGCAATTTATACAGGGATGAGTCCGTACACTGAAGCTTTCTTT. Translated: CSVEAIYTGMSPYTEAFF.

The chain couples TRBV5-1 to TRBJ1-2; 7 nucleotides match TRBD1. Looked up from germline, CDR1 is SGHRS and CDR2 is YFSETQ. The CDR3 is made up of 18 amino acids. The ends lost 0 bases at V and 3 bases at J; junction bases unmatched: 14. The CDR3 is CASSLASSLNRGDYGYTF. The CDR3 DNA follows: TGCGCCAGCAGCTTGGCTAGCTCCCTAAACAGGGGAGACTATGGCTACACCTTC.

The chain carries TRBV7-8 and TRBJ1-3; TRBD1 agrees at 7 bases. J lost 3 bases, V lost 5 bases, and 10 bases had no gene match. The CDR3 extends over 16 amino acids. Germline values: CDR1 SGHVS, CDR2 FQNEAQ. The CDR3 DNA reads as TGTGCCAGCAGCGCAGAAGACAGGGTGGATGGAAACACCATATATTTT. It encodes CASSAEDRVDGNTIYF.

The V call is TRBV4-1, the J call TRBJ2-1; perhaps TRBD1 as D (6 bases). This CDR3 region has 16 residues. Trimming took 2 bases from V and 4 from J, leaving 15 bases between them. Looked up from germline, CDR1 is MGHRA and CDR2 is YSYEKL. The CDR3 region has the DNA TGCGCCAGCAGCCAACCTACAGGGAAGTCTTACAATGAGCAGTTCTTC. This sequence encodes CASSQPTGKSYNEQFF.

The CDR3 DNA sequence: TGTGCCAGCAGCGTAGCTACGGACAGGGAGTCAACTGAGCCCTACGAGCAGTACTTC. It specifies CASSVATDRESTEPYEQYF. The rearrangement links TRBV9 to TRBJ2-7, with 8 bases fitting TRBD1. The length of the CDR3 is 19 residues. CDR1 and CDR2 (germline): SGDLS, YYNGEE. The V gene end was trimmed by 0 bases and the J gene end by 2 bases; junction bases not matched to a gene: 16.

This clone has a handful of counts. The chain carries TRBV21-1 and TRBJ1-5; TRBD1, the D gene given by the table, was not confirmed from the DNA. TRBV21-1 is a documented pseudogene. The CDR3 is 15 amino acids. In nucleotides, the CDR3 is TGTGCCAGCAGAGGGACAGGGTATGATAGTCAGCCCCAGCATTTT. Its translation: CASRGTGYDSQPQHF.

The genes are TRBV6-5 and TRBJ2-2; 7 bases line up with TRBD2. The V gene end was trimmed by 10 bases and the J gene end by 5 bases; junction bases not matched to a gene: 7. The germline gives CDR1 MNHEY, CDR2 SVGAGI. The CDR3 runs to 13 residues. The CDR3 sequence is CATRTRLTGELFF. DNA of the CDR3: TGTGCCACCCGGACTAGACTGACCGGGGAGCTGTTTTTT.

V usage is TRBV6-6 and J usage is TRBJ2-1, with TRBD2 identical over 12 bases. Germline CDR1 MNHNY, CDR2 SVGAGI (reference sequence). Unmatched junction bases numbered 10, after V lost 4 bases and J lost 9 bases. The CDR3 has 16 residues. The CDR3 loop reads CASSSTRLAGDFEQFF. DNA for the CDR3: TGTGCCAGCAGTTCAACTCGACTAGCGGGAGACTTTGAGCAGTTCTTC.

This chain connects TRBV7-8 to TRBJ1-3, with TRBD1 identical over 8 bases. CDR1 is SGHVS, CDR2 FQNEAQ, per germline. Trimming removed 5 bases from V and 4 bases from J; junction bases left unmatched: 19. The CDR3 is 19 residues long. The CDR3 DNA sequence: TGTGCCAGCAGCCACCTTCCGGGACAGGTGGATCTCTGGGGAAACACCATATATTTT. Amino acid sequence: CASSHLPGQVDLWGNTIYF.

This sequence joins TRBV30 and TRBJ2-1, with 11 bases matching TRBD2. V lost 2 bases, J lost 0 bases, and 15 bases stayed unmatched. This CDR3 has 20 amino acids. Germline-derived CDR1 and CDR2 are GTSNPN and SVGIG (reference sequence). CDR3 protein: CAWSTMGLAEFSSSYNEQFF. CDR3 nucleotide sequence: TGTGCCTGGAGTACGATGGGACTAGCGGAGTTCTCTAGCTCCTACAATGAGCAGTTCTTC. The entire variable domain, with the rest obtained from reference TRBV30 and TRBJ2-1, is as follows: SQTIHQWPATLVQPVGSPLSLECTVEGTSNPNLYWYRQAAGRGLQLLFYSVGIGQISSEVPQNLSASRPQDRQFILSSKKLLLSDSGFYLCAWSTMGLAEFSSSYNEQFFGPGTRLTVL.

This clone showed up just once. The J gene is TRBJ2-7, the V gene TRBV28; 7 bases fit TRBD1. Trimming took 5 bases from V and 3 from J; bases not matched to a gene: 7. This CDR3 comprises 14 residues. Looked up from germline, CDR1 is MDHEN and CDR2 is SYDVKM. In nucleotides, the CDR3 is TGTGCCAGCAGTAACCCGGGACAGATCTACGAGCAGTACTTC. It encodes CASSNPGQIYEQYF.

This rearrangement joins TRBV25-1 to TRBJ2-7; D might be TRBD1 (6 bases). From germline, CDR1 is MGHDK and CDR2 SYGVNS. The V end lost 4 bases, the J end lost 1 base, and 14 bases lay between the germline ends. CDR3 length: 15 residues. The CDR3 is CASSGDRFKSYEQYF. CDR3 DNA sequence: TGTGCCAGCAGTGGTGACAGGTTTAAGTCCTACGAGCAGTACTTC.

The chain is built from TRBV6-1 and TRBJ1-6, with D unclear. The V end was cut by 3 bases, the J end by 5 bases, with 11 bases between. Germline V gives CDR1 MNHNS, CDR2 SASEGT. The CDR3 totals 15 residues. CDR3 region: CASSDSGSHNSPLHF. The CDR3 region has the DNA TGTGCCAGCAGTGACTCCGGGTCTCATAATTCACCCCTCCACTTT.

This chain connects TRBV14 to TRBJ2-7; D may be TRBD1 (5 bases). From germline, CDR1 is SGHDN and CDR2 FVKESK. Trimming stripped 1 base from V and 5 bases from J, with 12 bases between. The CDR3 spans 14 residues. The CDR3 DNA sequence: TGTGCCAGCAGCCAAGTTGGTAGGGGCCACGAGCAGTACTTC. Protein sequence: CASSQVGRGHEQYF.

The CDR3 spells CASSLYASGSREQYF. The CDR3 DNA reads TGTGCCAGCAGTTTATATGCTAGCGGGAGCAGGGAGCAGTACTTC. The rearrangement joins TRBV27 to TRBJ2-7, with 10 nucleotides matching TRBD2. Trimming removed 1 base from V and 7 bases from J; junction bases left unmatched: 7. Germline CDR1 MNHEY, CDR2 SMNVEV (reference sequence). The CDR3 has 15 residues.

Comment on this clone: One end of the junction varies from germline; a read error may be responsible. This chain uses TRBV25-1 with TRBJ2-3; possibly TRBD2 for D (5 bases). CDR1 is MGHDK and CDR2 is SYGVNS in the germline V gene. CDR3 length: 11 residues. CDR3 protein: CASGLTDTQYF. The CDR3 DNA follows: TGCGCCTCAGGACTGACAGATACGCAGTATTTT.

The CDR3 nucleotides read TGTGCCAGCAGCCAAGAAAGGAGCCTAGCGGGGTGGTCGAACACCGGGGAGCTGTTTTTT. Its protein product is CASSQERSLAGWSNTGELFF. This rearrangement joins TRBV14 to TRBJ2-2, with TRBD2 identical over 9 bases. The CDR3 extends over 20 amino acids. The V gene end was trimmed by 0 bases and the J gene end by 0 bases; junction bases not matched to a gene: 11. The germline gives CDR1 SGHDN, CDR2 FVKESK.

The chain uses TRBV30 and TRBJ1-6; D possibly corresponds to TRBD1 (5 bases). The CDR3 consists of 14 residues. Germline values: CDR1 GTSNPN, CDR2 SVGIG (reference sequence). The ends were cut back, 6 bases at V and 8 bases at J, with 17 bases in the middle. The CDR3 is CACSYDSFDSPLHF. The CDR3 region has the DNA TGTGCCTGTTCTTACGACAGTTTCGATTCACCCCTCCACTTT.

The chain carries TRBV15 and TRBJ1-1, with D unclear. Germline V gene data show CDR1 as LNHNV and CDR2 as YYDKDF (reference sequence). This CDR3 region has 19 residues. V dropped 5 bases and J dropped 5 bases, with 30 bases sitting between them. CDR3 bases: TGTGCCACCAGCCCCCCGACGACTCCTGAGGAGGCGCAGGAAACTGAAGCTTTCTTT. It translates to CATSPPTTPEEAQETEAFF. Full variable domain (remainder filled in from reference TRBV15 and TRBJ1-1): DAMVIQNPRYQVTQFGKPVTLSCSQTLNHNVMYWYQQKSSQAPKLLFHYYDKDFNNEADTPDNFQSRRPNTSFCFLDIRSPGLGDTAMYLCATSPPTTPEEAQETEAFFGQGTRLTVV.

The chain employs TRBV28 and TRBJ2-1; D may be TRBD1 (5 bases). Trimming pared 5 bases from V and 12 bases from J, leaving 20 bases between. Germline values: CDR1 MDHEN, CDR2 SYDVKM. The CDR3 spans 14 residues. The CDR3 spells CASSPTPPNRRQFF. CDR3 bases: TGTGCCAGCAGTCCAACCCCCCCAAACAGGCGGCAGTTCTTC.

DNA of the CDR3: TGTGCCAGCAGTTTGACTGTCACCGGGGAGCTGTTTTTT. Its protein product is CASSLTVTGELFF. The gene calls are TRBV28 and TRBJ2-2; D remains ambiguous. V was cut by 3 bases and J by 4 bases, with 6 bases left in between. The germline V gene encodes CDR1 MDHEN and CDR2 SYDVKM. The CDR3 extends over 13 amino acids.

The chain uses TRBV28 and TRBJ1-1; TRBD1 matches 8 bases. V was pared by 4 bases and J by 1 base, with 8 bases of the junction left unmatched. The CDR3 spans 16 residues. Germline V CDR1 and CDR2: MDHEN, SYDVKM. The CDR3 region is CASSSEHRGGNTEAFF. CDR3 nucleotide sequence: TGTGCCAGCAGTTCAGAACACAGGGGGGGGAACACTGAAGCTTTCTTT.